This is a list of T cell receptor beta chains from one sample in a study of technical replicates of blood from a handful of donors. The repertoire was sequenced with immunoSEQ multiplex PCR; TCRdb's copy has only in-frame clones and lacks some. In the table there are around 84,000 clones, nearly 98% of which are singletons. The sequenced material came from T cells isolated from PBMCs. These receptors all stem from a human donor in good health. CDR3s include the opening cysteine and the closing phenylalanine or tryptophan. The D gene is left open where the match is weak. A row's size may be missing; if present it is once, few, many or a size class.

TRBV5-1	NA	NA	TRBJ1-2	15	CASSLASQGDYGYTF	TGCGCCAGCAGCTTGGCCTCACAGGGTGACTATGGCTACACCTTC
TRBV10-3	once	NA	TRBJ1-2	13	CAISGRQDYGYTF	TGTGCCATCAGTGGGAGGCAGGACTATGGCTACACCTTC
TRBV5-1	NA	TRBD2	TRBJ2-1	14	CASSLGLANNEQFF	TGCGCCAGCAGCCTGGGACTAGCTAACAATGAGCAGTTCTTC
TRBV4-1	NA	NA	TRBJ2-3	17	CASSQGRSGASTDTQYF	TGCGCCAGCAGCCAAGGCCGTAGCGGTGCTAGCACAGATACGCAGTATTTT
TRBV10-3	NA	TRBD2	TRBJ2-7	17	CAISELGRRGGSYEQYF	TGTGCCATCAGTGAATTAGGGCGGCGGGGAGGGTCCTACGAGCAGTACTTC
TRBV4-1	NA	NA	TRBJ2-3	15	CASTLQGTRTDTQYF	TGCGCCAGCACTCTTCAGGGGACCCGCACAGATACGCAGTATTTT
TRBV18	NA	TRBD1	TRBJ1-2	15	CASSPPTGYSNGYTF	TGTGCCAGCTCACCACCGACAGGGTACTCGAATGGCTACACCTTC
TRBV7-2	NA	NA	TRBJ2-7	15	CASIMGGGGTYEQYF	TGTGCCAGCATCATGGGGGGCGGGGGCACCTACGAGCAGTACTTC
TRBV21-1	NA	NA	TRBJ1-2	17	CASSKMVLEQINYGYTF	TGTGCCAGCAGCAAAATGGTTTTGGAACAGATCAACTATGGCTACACCTTC
TRBV7-2	NA	NA	TRBJ2-7	19	CASSLALLSSARSSYEQYF	TGTGCCAGCAGCTTAGCTTTGCTGTCTAGCGCCAGGAGCTCCTACGAGCAGTACTTC
TRBV5-1	NA	TRBD1	TRBJ1-4	15	CASSFTGGDNEKLFF	TGCGCCAGCAGCTTCACAGGGGGCGATAATGAAAAACTGTTTTTT
TRBV5-1	NA	NA	TRBJ2-4	14	CASSGEGAKNIQYF	TGCGCCAGCAGCGGAGAGGGTGCCAAAAACATTCAGTACTTC
TRBV4-1	NA	TRBD2	TRBJ2-1	16	CASSLSTSGRANEQFF	TGCGCCAGCAGCCTCTCCACTAGCGGGAGGGCCAATGAGCAGTTCTTC
TRBV7-2	NA	TRBD1	TRBJ2-7	13	CASSPRDSAEQYF	TGTGCCAGCAGCCCCCGGGACAGCGCCGAGCAGTACTTC
TRBV13	NA	NA	TRBJ2-1	16	CASSHAIEESYNEQFF	TGTGCCAGCAGCCACGCGATCGAAGAATCCTACAATGAGCAGTTCTTC
TRBV6-4	NA	NA	TRBJ2-2	15	CASSPSLVETGELFF	TGTGCCAGCAGTCCTAGCCTAGTGGAGACCGGGGAGCTGTTTTTT
TRBV5-1	NA	TRBD2	TRBJ2-1	18	CASSHYFSGTSGGNEQFF	TGCGCCAGCAGCCACTATTTTTCCGGGACTAGCGGGGGAAATGAGCAGTTCTTC
TRBV19	once	NA	TRBJ1-1	13	CASRTGRDTEAFF	TGTGCCAGTAGAACCGGGAGGGACACTGAAGCTTTCTTT
TRBV4-1	NA	TRBD2	TRBJ2-1	20	CASSHGRGSKAAGAYNEQFF	TGCGCCAGCAGCCACGGCCGGGGATCGAAGGCGGCGGGGGCCTACAATGAGCAGTTCTTC
TRBV27	NA	TRBD2	TRBJ2-7	16	CASSLVGTSGPYEQYF	TGTGCCAGCAGTTTAGTTGGGACTAGCGGGCCTTACGAGCAGTACTTC
TRBV7-2	NA	TRBD1	TRBJ1-3	14	CASSPGTAGNTIYF	TGTGCCAGCAGCCCTGGGACAGCTGGAAACACCATATATTTT
TRBV4-2	NA	TRBD2	TRBJ2-3	16	CASSPRGGRLEDTQYF	TGTGCCAGCAGCCCCCGAGGCGGGAGACTCGAAGATACGCAGTATTTT
TRBV6-1	NA	TRBD1	TRBJ1-5	15	CASIQMGQGNQPQHF	TGTGCCAGCATTCAGATGGGACAGGGCAATCAGCCCCAGCATTTT
TRBV5-1	NA	NA	TRBJ2-7	15	CASSFLGRTDYEQYF	TGCGCCAGCAGCTTCCTTGGGAGGACGGACTACGAGCAGTACTTC
TRBV18	once	TRBD1	TRBJ2-3	14	CASDGDRGPDTQYF	TGTGCCAGCGACGGGGACAGGGGGCCAGATACGCAGTATTTT
TRBV6-1	NA	NA	TRBJ1-5	12	CASSRDYQPQHF	TGTGCCAGCTCGAGGGACTATCAGCCCCAGCATTTT
TRBV4-1	NA	NA	TRBJ1-5	15	CASSQQGLSNQPQHF	TGCGCCAGCAGCCAACAAGGACTTAGCAATCAGCCCCAGCATTTT
TRBV29-1	NA	TRBD2	TRBJ2-2	16	CSVPRAGGTNTGELFF	TGCAGCGTTCCTCGAGCGGGAGGGACGAACACCGGGGAGCTGTTTTTT
TRBV5-1	NA	TRBD2	TRBJ2-1	15	CASSSTSADYNEQFF	TGCGCCAGCAGCTCGACTAGCGCGGATTACAATGAGCAGTTCTTC
TRBV5-1	NA	NA	TRBJ2-1	11	CASSLQNEQFF	TGCGCCAGCAGCTTGCAGAATGAGCAGTTCTTC
TRBV10-3	NA	TRBD2	TRBJ2-1	17	CAISETPGTRDYNEQFF	TGTGCCATCAGTGAGACGCCCGGGACTAGGGACTACAATGAGCAGTTCTTC
TRBV25-1	NA	NA	TRBJ2-5	16	CASTNLPGHVQETQYF	TGTGCCAGCACTAATTTACCGGGACACGTACAAGAGACCCAGTACTTC
TRBV9	NA	NA	TRBJ2-1	14	CASSPGDSYNEQFF	TGTGCCAGCAGCCCGGGGGACTCCTACAATGAGCAGTTCTTC
TRBV7-8	NA	TRBD1	TRBJ2-7	18	CASSGYPGQGKASYEQYF	TGTGCCAGCAGCGGCTACCCAGGACAGGGGAAAGCCTCCTACGAGCAGTACTTC
TRBV6-1	NA	TRBD1	TRBJ2-1	15	CASSLPGTDVNEQFF	TGTGCCAGCAGTCTACCGGGGACAGACGTCAATGAGCAGTTCTTC
TRBV5-6	once	NA	TRBJ1-1	11	CASSRGGNAFF	TGTGCCAGCAGCCGGGGAGGGAATGCTTTCTTT
TRBV10-3	NA	NA	TRBJ2-1	14	CAISESYKIHEQFF	TGTGCCATCAGTGAGTCCTATAAGATCCATGAGCAGTTCTTC
TRBV6-1	NA	NA	TRBJ2-7	15	CASSEPQVSPGEQYF	TGTGCCAGCAGTGAACCCCAGGTCAGCCCCGGCGAGCAGTACTTC
TRBV6-5	NA	NA	TRBJ2-7	13	CASSSGSPYEQYF	TGTGCCAGCAGTTCAGGTAGTCCCTACGAGCAGTACTTC
TRBV29-1	NA	TRBD2	TRBJ2-7	14	CSVELTSGSHEQYF	TGCAGCGTTGAATTGACTAGCGGTTCCCACGAGCAGTACTTC
TRBV29-1	NA	TRBD2	TRBJ2-5	15	CSAFRTSGYQETQYF	TGCAGCGCCTTCCGGACTAGCGGCTACCAAGAGACCCAGTACTTC
TRBV6-1	NA	NA	TRBJ1-5	13	CASSTQGNQPQHF	TGTGCCAGCAGTACTCAGGGGAATCAGCCCCAGCATTTT
TRBV7-8	NA	NA	TRBJ2-6	19	CASSLERARKTSGANVLTF	TGTGCCAGCAGCTTAGAGAGGGCCCGAAAGACGTCTGGGGCCAACGTCCTGACTTTC
TRBV4-1	once	TRBD2	TRBJ2-3	15	CASRRTSALTDTQYF	TGCGCCAGCCGACGGACTAGCGCCCTCACAGATACGCAGTATTTT
TRBV29-1	NA	TRBD1	TRBJ2-6	17	CSVGAGGSFSGANVLTF	TGCAGCGTTGGGGCAGGGGGTTCCTTCTCTGGGGCCAACGTCCTGACTTTC
TRBV28	NA	NA	TRBJ1-5	15	CASSLSTQLNQPQHF	TGTGCCAGCAGTTTATCGACTCAGCTCAATCAGCCCCAGCATTTT
TRBV11-2	NA	TRBD1	TRBJ1-1	14	CASSLVGGDTEAFF	TGTGCCAGCAGCTTAGTAGGGGGCGACACTGAAGCTTTCTTT
TRBV9	NA	NA	TRBJ2-1	15	CASSVEGGADDEQFF	TGTGCCAGCAGCGTAGAAGGGGGGGCTGACGATGAGCAGTTCTTC
TRBV7-9	NA	NA	TRBJ2-1	15	CASSFRERGHNEQFF	TGTGCCAGCAGCTTCCGGGAGAGAGGGCACAATGAGCAGTTCTTC
TRBV5-1	NA	TRBD1	TRBJ2-7	15	CASSLEGTGGGEQYF	TGCGCCAGCAGCTTGGAGGGGACAGGGGGAGGAGAGCAGTACTTC
TRBV5-5	NA	NA	TRBJ1-1	15	CASSSERTVNTEAFF	TGTGCCAGCAGCTCCGAGCGGACGGTGAACACTGAAGCTTTCTTT
TRBV11-2	once	NA	TRBJ2-7	17	CASSWYPVRATWLEQYF	TGTGCCAGCAGCTGGTACCCCGTGAGGGCCACTTGGCTCGAGCAGTACTTC
TRBV7-6	once	TRBD2	TRBJ2-1	22	CASSPNFLAGAPPVNRDNEQFF	TGTGCCAGCAGCCCGAATTTTCTAGCGGGAGCCCCCCCTGTAAACCGGGACAATGAGCAGTTCTTC
TRBV5-1	NA	TRBD1	TRBJ2-7	17	CASSRGTGVPSSYEQYF	TGCGCCAGCAGTAGGGGGACAGGGGTCCCGAGCTCCTACGAGCAGTACTTC
TRBV4-1	NA	TRBD1	TRBJ1-3	17	CASSQPMQGVTGNTIYF	TGCGCCAGCAGCCAACCAATGCAGGGGGTGACTGGAAACACCATATATTTT
TRBV7-9	NA	NA	TRBJ2-5	14	CASSVPQGLETQYF	TGTGCCAGCAGCGTACCACAGGGTTTGGAGACCCAGTACTTC
TRBV9	NA	TRBD2	TRBJ2-7	16	CASSAQRTSSSYEQYF	TGTGCCAGCAGCGCCCAAAGGACTAGTAGCTCCTACGAGCAGTACTTC
TRBV20-1	few	TRBD2	TRBJ2-5	11	CKLAEQETQYF	TGCAAGCTAGCGGAACAAGAGACCCAGTACTTC
TRBV7-8	NA	TRBD1	TRBJ2-3	14	CATNEQGSTDTQYF	TGTGCCACCAACGAACAGGGGTCCACAGATACGCAGTATTTT